Each of the 29 T cell receptor beta chains below was sequenced from the same sample in a study of CD8+ T cells in alopecia areata. The treatment: oral pan-JAK inhibitor, 5-10 mg twice daily. RNA extraction and reverse transcription yielded cDNA as sequencing template. The repertoire was sequenced with immunoSEQ multiplex PCR; TCRdb's copy has only in-frame clones and lacks some. The data show about 190,000 clones, roughly three fifths seen once. Source: CD4+ T cells sorted from blood, taken at week 4, from a patient treated with tofacitinib. The receptors come from a human donor with alopecia areata.

CDR3: CSVEAVVGTGELFF. The DNA for the CDR3 is TGCAGCGTTGAAGCCGTGGTGGGCACCGGGGAGCTGTTTTTT. V gene TRBV29-1 combines with J gene TRBJ2-2; D remains ambiguous. Trimming took off 1 base at V and 4 bases at J, with 10 bases between the two ends. The CDR3 has 14 amino acids. Germline V gene lookup returns CDR1 SQVTM and CDR2 ANQGSEA.

This rearrangement joins TRBV7-2 to TRBJ2-1, with 7 bases fitting TRBD2. V was pared by 1 base and J by 15 bases, with 9 bases of the junction left unmatched. Per germline, CDR1 SGHTA and CDR2 FQGNSA. The CDR3 length is 13 residues. The CDR3 sequence is CASSLGSAGEAFF. For the CDR3, the DNA is TGTGCCAGCAGCTTAGGATCGGCGGGAGAGGCGTTCTTC.

This clone turned up a few times. The rearrangement links TRBV5-1 to TRBJ2-6; 7 bases align to TRBD1. Germline V gene sequence: CDR1 SGHRS, CDR2 YFSETQ. Trimming removed 3 bases from V and 0 bases from J; junction bases left unmatched: 12. The CDR3 runs 19 residues. The CDR3 loop is CASSWVTTGVTSGANVLTF. The CDR3 DNA follows: TGCGCCAGCAGCTGGGTGACCACAGGGGTAACCTCTGGGGCCAACGTCCTGACTTTC. Full variable domain (remainder filled in from reference TRBV5-1 and TRBJ2-6): KAGVTQTPRYLIKTRGQQVTLSCSPISGHRSVSWYQQTPGQGLQFLFEYFSETQRNKGNFPGRFSGRQFSNSRSEMNVSTLELGDSALYLCASSWVTTGVTSGANVLTFGAGSRLTVL.

V is TRBV4-1 and J is TRBJ2-3; D not resolved. V lost 6 bases to trimming and J lost 1 base, with 8 bases between them. The CDR3 has 13 amino acids. CDR1 MGHRA and CDR2 YSYEKL come from the germline V gene. In nucleotides, the CDR3 is TGCGCCAGCAGGAGGTCGGGCACAGATACGCAGTATTTT. Amino acid sequence: CASRRSGTDTQYF.

The chain couples TRBV25-1 to TRBJ2-4; D gene unclear. V was clipped by 5 bases and J by 8 bases, with 7 bases between them. The CDR3 sequence is 11 residues long. In germline, CDR1 is MGHDK, CDR2 SYGVNS. CDR3 region: CASSPGHIQYF. The DNA of the CDR3 is TGTGCCAGCAGTCCCGGTCACATTCAGTACTTC.

This clone was recorded only once. The chain uses TRBV15 and TRBJ2-5, with D tentatively TRBD1 (5 bases). The CDR3 totals 13 residues. Germline loops: CDR1 LNHNV, CDR2 YYDKDF (reference sequence). V was cut by 1 base and J by 5 bases, with 8 bases left in between. The CDR3 region has the DNA TGTGCCACCAGCAGAGCAGGGTGGGAGACCCAGTACTTC. It encodes CATSRAGWETQYF.

The chain recombines TRBV7-9 with TRBJ2-7, with TRBD2 matching over 7 bases. Germline assignment: CDR1 SEHNR and CDR2 FQNEAQ (reference sequence). The CDR3 spans 18 residues. The trim removed 2 bases at V and 4 bases at J, leaving 17 bases unmatched. CDR3 DNA: TGTGCCAGCAGCTTAAATTTGCTCCTTGGCGGGAGATCTTACGAGCAGTACTTC. Translated: CASSLNLLLGGRSYEQYF.

The V and J genes are TRBV6-4 and TRBJ2-1; 12 bases match TRBD2. This CDR3 spans 16 amino acids. V lost 5 bases, J lost 7 bases, and 9 bases stayed unmatched. CDR1 and CDR2 (germline): MRHNA, SNTAGT. CDR3 in amino acids: CASSLATSGSGNEQFF. Written as DNA, the CDR3 is TGTGCCAGCAGTTTAGCGACTAGCGGGAGTGGGAATGAGCAGTTCTTC.

This clone has a handful of counts. The V call is TRBV5-1, the J call TRBJ2-1, with a weak D call TRBD2 (7 bases). CDR3 length: 15 residues. CDR1 and CDR2 from the germline V gene are SGHRS and YFSETQ. V was cut by 3 bases and J by 6 bases, with 16 bases left in between. The CDR3 sequence is CASSWRERGANEQFF. CDR3 nucleotide sequence: TGCGCCAGCAGCTGGCGGGAGAGGGGGGCCAATGAGCAGTTCTTC.

The V call is TRBV4-2, the J call TRBJ1-5; 7 bases align to TRBD1. The CDR3 has 15 residues. Germline values: CDR1 LGHNA, CDR2 YNFKEQ. Trimming took 1 base from V and 4 from J; bases not matched to a gene: 4. In nucleotides, the CDR3 is TGTGCCAGCAGCCAAGTAGACAGGGTGAATCAGCCCCAGCATTTT. Its protein is CASSQVDRVNQPQHF.

The CDR3 protein is CASSEPPGLAGVTDTQYF. DNA for the CDR3: TGTGCCAGCAGTGAACCTCCGGGGCTAGCGGGAGTCACAGATACGCAGTATTTT. The J gene is TRBJ2-3, the V gene TRBV6-1; TRBD2 agrees at 10 bases. The length of the CDR3 is 18 residues. Germline V CDR1 and CDR2: MNHNS, SASEGT. The ends lost 2 bases at V and 2 bases at J; junction bases unmatched: 10.

This clone came up once. The chain combines TRBV30 with TRBJ1-2; 9 bases fit TRBD1. Germline-derived CDR1 and CDR2 are GTSNPN and SVGIG (reference sequence). CDR3 length: 14 amino acids. With 1 base clipped from V and 13 bases from J, the junction kept 13 bases outside the gene matches. DNA of the CDR3: TGTGCCTGGAGTGCCTTTTCGGGACAGGGCGCGATCACCTTC. The encoded protein is CAWSAFSGQGAITF.

This clone turned up a few times. The chain links TRBV7-2 to TRBJ1-1, with D perhaps TRBD1 (5 bases). The germline CDR1 and CDR2 sequences are SGHTA and FQGNSA. V lost 3 bases to trimming and J lost 3 bases, with 17 bases between them. The CDR3 has 16 amino acids. CDR3 protein: CASSFGGTGGYTEAFF. The CDR3 nucleotides read TGTGCCAGCAGCTTCGGCGGGACGGGAGGTTACACTGAAGCTTTCTTT.

This clone occurred a few times. The rearrangement links TRBV2 to TRBJ2-3; 10 positions match TRBD2. Germline V gene sequence: CDR1 SNHLY, CDR2 FYNNEI. The CDR3 extends over 17 amino acids. The J segment lost 7 bases and the V segment lost 3 bases, leaving 13 bases of the junction unmatched. As DNA, the CDR3 is TGTGCCAGCAGTGAGCGAGCGGGAGGGTTCTCACGGCATACGCAGTATTTT. Translation gives CASSERAGGFSRHTQYF.

This sequence joins TRBV9 and TRBJ2-7; no firm D call. Trimming removed 2 bases at V and 3 bases at J, with 12 bases between. This CDR3 comprises 14 residues. Germline CDR1 SGDLS, CDR2 YYNGEE. The CDR3 protein is CASSVPCRHYEQYF. DNA for the CDR3: TGTGCCAGCAGCGTGCCTTGCCGGCACTACGAGCAGTACTTC.

The DNA of the CDR3 is TGTGCCTGGAGTGTCCAGGGAACGATCGGGGAGCTGTTTTTT. Residues: CAWSVQGTIGELFF. V and J are TRBV30 and TRBJ2-2; D possibly corresponds to TRBD1 (5 bases). V shed 0 bases and J shed 7 bases, with 12 bases lying between them. This CDR3 contains 14 residues. The germline V gene has CDR1 GTSNPN and CDR2 SVGIG (reference sequence). Full variable domain (outside the CDR3, taken from reference TRBV30 and TRBJ2-2): SQTIHQWPATLVQPVGSPLSLECTVEGTSNPNLYWYRQAAGRGLQLLFYSVGIGQISSEVPQNLSASRPQDRQFILSSKKLLLSDSGFYLCAWSVQGTIGELFFGEGSRLTVL.

The chain employs TRBV29-1 and TRBJ2-7; 7 bases are shared with TRBD1. J was trimmed by 7 bases and V by 5 bases; bases with no gene match: 17. The germline CDR1 and CDR2 sequences are SQVTM and ANQGSEA. This CDR3 comprises 15 residues. This CDR3 reads CSVRPGTAGGYEQYF. CDR3 nucleotides: TGCAGCGTTCGCCCCGGGACAGCCGGCGGGTATGAGCAGTACTTC.

The chain joins TRBV7-2 to TRBJ2-1, with D uncertain. CDR3 length: 15 amino acids. Germline assignment: CDR1 SGHTA and CDR2 FQGNSA. Between the trimmed V and J ends, which lost 0 bases and 2 bases, there was a span of 8 bases. Here the CDR3 reads CASSLALGPYNEQFF. Here the CDR3 DNA reads TGTGCCAGCAGCTTAGCATTAGGACCCTACAATGAGCAGTTCTTC.

This clone was detected only once. The chain uses TRBV7-9 and TRBJ1-2; TRBD1 matches at 10 bases. This CDR3 is 15 amino acids long. With 1 base clipped from V and 6 bases from J, the junction kept 5 bases outside the gene matches. Germline V lookup: CDR1 SEHNR, CDR2 FQNEAQ (reference sequence). CDR3 sequence (DNA): TGTGCCAGCAGCTTAGGGACAGGGGGTGCGGATGGCTACACCTTC. This translates into CASSLGTGGADGYTF.

J is TRBJ2-3 and V is TRBV11-1; D possibly corresponds to TRBD1 (5 bases). The CDR3 totals 15 residues. The V and J ends lost 4 bases and 5 bases respectively, with 16 bases between them. The germline V gene encodes CDR1 SGHAT and CDR2 FQDESV (reference sequence). The CDR3 loop is CASSSSGRDGDTQYF. The CDR3 DNA sequence: TGTGCCAGCAGCTCCAGTGGCAGGGATGGAGATACGCAGTATTTT.

The chain uses TRBV7-6 and TRBJ2-7, with 7 positions matching TRBD2. The CDR3 totals 13 residues. The germline V gene encodes CDR1 SGHVS and CDR2 FNYEAQ. Germline trimming cut 3 bases from V and 6 bases from J; bases unmatched to any gene: 5. As DNA, the CDR3 is TGTGCCAGCAGCTTCCGACTAGCTAGCGAGCAGTACTTC. Translation: CASSFRLASEQYF.

This chain joins TRBV30 and TRBJ2-2; D perhaps matches TRBD2 (6 bases). Trimming removed 2 bases from V and 4 bases from J, with 14 bases in between. The CDR3 runs to 15 residues. Germline CDR1 reads GTSNPN; CDR2 reads SVGIG (reference sequence). CDR3 sequence: CAWSSGSYLTGELFF. DNA for the CDR3: TGTGCCTGGAGTAGCGGGTCGTACCTCACCGGGGAGCTGTTTTTT.

The J gene is TRBJ2-7, the V gene TRBV18; D gene ambiguous. The CDR3 has 13 residues. Germline assignment: CDR1 KGHSH and CDR2 LQKENI. V lost 3 bases to trimming and J lost 4 bases, with 10 bases between them. The CDR3, as DNA: TGTGCCAGCTCACCCGGTACATTTTACGAGCAGTACTTC. It is translated as CASSPGTFYEQYF.

This clone was seen more than once but under ten times. The chain joins TRBV29-1 to TRBJ2-1, with D hard to call. The germline gives CDR1 SQVTM, CDR2 ANQGSEA. Trimming shortened V by 3 bases and J by 11 bases, and 14 bases separated the two germline ends. The CDR3 covers 12 residues. The DNA for the CDR3 is TGCAGCGTTGACCCCTCTTCCCAAAAGCAGTTCTTC. Protein: CSVDPSSQKQFF.

The chain joins TRBV5-1 to TRBJ1-1, with D tentatively TRBD1 (5 bases). CDR1 SGHRS and CDR2 YFSETQ come from the germline V gene. The V end was cut by 4 bases, the J end by 1 base, with 14 bases between. The CDR3 totals 15 residues. In nucleotides, the CDR3 is TGCGCCAGCAGCCCACAAGGACAAAAGAACACTGAAGCTTTCTTT. Encoded protein: CASSPQGQKNTEAFF. The variable domain in full, with the rest retrieved from reference TRBV5-1 and TRBJ1-1, is KAGVTQTPRYLIKTRGQQVTLSCSPISGHRSVSWYQQTPGQGLQFLFEYFSETQRNKGNFPGRFSGRQFSNSRSEMNVSTLELGDSALYLCASSPQGQKNTEAFFGQGTRLTVV.

CDR3 coding DNA: TGTGCCAGCAGCCCAGGGACTAGCGTTTCCTACGAGCAGTACTTC. Its translation is CASSPGTSVSYEQYF. The V gene is TRBV6-5, the J gene TRBJ2-7; TRBD2 matches at 10 bases. This CDR3 spans 15 amino acids. Unmatched junction bases numbered 6, after V lost 6 bases and J lost 1 base. Germline V lookup: CDR1 MNHEY, CDR2 SVGAGI.

This chain links TRBV29-1 with TRBJ2-5; 11 bases align to TRBD2. This CDR3 is 14 amino acids long. V trimming: 0 bases; J trimming: 4 bases; junction bases outside the gene matches: 1. CDR1 SQVTM and CDR2 ANQGSEA come from the germline V gene. This chain's CDR3 is CSVEDGLAGETQYF. The CDR3 DNA reads as TGCAGCGTTGAAGATGGACTAGCGGGAGAGACCCAGTACTTC.

The chain couples TRBV9 to TRBJ2-1; 9 bases agree with TRBD2. CDR3 length equals 15 residues. The junction had 4 bases not matched to a gene; V was cut back by 0 bases and J by 6 bases. Germline CDR1 is SGDLS and CDR2 is YYNGEE. The chain's CDR3 is CASSVGTSESNEQFF. The CDR3 DNA sequence: TGTGCCAGCAGCGTAGGGACTAGCGAATCCAATGAGCAGTTCTTC.

The V and J genes are TRBV11-2 and TRBJ1-1; D unclear. The V and J ends lost 1 base and 3 bases respectively, with 9 bases between them. Germline V gives CDR1 SGHAT, CDR2 FQNNGV. The CDR3 is 14 amino acids. The DNA for the CDR3 is TGTGCCAGCAGCTTAGGCCTCACGGACACTGAAGCTTTCTTT. Translated, it gives CASSLGLTDTEAFF.